The rows below give T cell receptor beta chains drawn from one sample of a study of CD8+ T cells in alopecia areata. Repertoires were generated with immunoSEQ multiplex PCR, while TCRdb's copy carries only in-frame clones and drops some. The table includes more than 150,000 clones, about 47% detected once. This material consisted of CD8+ T cells sorted from blood, taken at week 52, from a patient treated with tofacitinib. The receptor source for this set is a human donor with alopecia areata. The CDR3 runs from the conserved cysteine through the conserved F or W. The order of the fields is CDR3 DNA, CDR3 protein, D gene, clone size, J gene, V gene. A D gene is named only where the DNA matches it firmly. A clone size is listed for some rows: how often the clone was seen (once, few, many), or a class if it is expanded.

CDR3nt: TGTGCCACCAGCAGAGGAGACAAAAACACCGGGGAGCTGTTTTTT
CDR3aa: CATSRGDKNTGELFF
d_gene: .
abundance: .
j_gene: TRBJ2-2
v_gene: TRBV15

CDR3nt: TGCGCCAGCAGCTTGGGTCGGGTTCGCAACTATGGCTACACCTTC
CDR3aa: CASSLGRVRNYGYTF
d_gene: .
abundance: few
j_gene: TRBJ1-2
v_gene: TRBV5-1

CDR3nt: TGTGCCAGCAGCGTTGACAGGGGCGGGGAGACCCAGTACTTC
CDR3aa: CASSVDRGGETQYF
d_gene: TRBD1
abundance: .
j_gene: TRBJ2-5
v_gene: TRBV11-2

CDR3nt: TGTGCCAGCAGCGTAGGATCGGGACTGTACGAGCAGTACTTC
CDR3aa: CASSVGSGLYEQYF
d_gene: .
abundance: .
j_gene: TRBJ2-7
v_gene: TRBV9

CDR3nt: TGTGCCAGCAGCTGGGACAGGGGGTTCGCGCAGTACTTC
CDR3aa: CASSWDRGFAQYF
d_gene: TRBD1
abundance: .
j_gene: TRBJ2-7
v_gene: TRBV5-6

CDR3nt: TGTGCCAGCTCACCAGGCTCTGGGGCCAACGTCCTGACTTTC
CDR3aa: CASSPGSGANVLTF
d_gene: .
abundance: few
j_gene: TRBJ2-6
v_gene: TRBV18

CDR3nt: TGTGCCAGCAGCTGGACGCCGGGACAGGGAGGTACAGAAGAGACCCAGTACTTC
CDR3aa: CASSWTPGQGGTEETQYF
d_gene: TRBD1
abundance: few
j_gene: TRBJ2-5
v_gene: TRBV7-9

CDR3nt: TGCGCCAGCAGCTTGAGGGGAGTGCTCACAGATACGCAGTATTTT
CDR3aa: CASSLRGVLTDTQYF
d_gene: .
abundance: .
j_gene: TRBJ2-3
v_gene: TRBV5-1

CDR3nt: TGCGCCAGCAGCCAAGAAGACGGATCCCAAGGCTACAATGAGCAGTTCTTC
CDR3aa: CASSQEDGSQGYNEQFF
d_gene: .
abundance: few
j_gene: TRBJ2-1
v_gene: TRBV4-1

CDR3nt: TGTGCCAGCGGATTGACAGACGACAACTATGGCTACACCTTC
CDR3aa: CASGLTDDNYGYTF
d_gene: .
abundance: .
j_gene: TRBJ1-2
v_gene: TRBV6-5

CDR3nt: TGTGCCAGCAGCTTACGCGGTGAAGAGACCCAGTACTTC
CDR3aa: CASSLRGEETQYF
d_gene: .
abundance: .
j_gene: TRBJ2-5
v_gene: TRBV13

CDR3nt: TGTGCCATCAGTGCACAGGCTTCCGAGCAGTACTTC
CDR3aa: CAISAQASEQYF
d_gene: .
abundance: .
j_gene: TRBJ2-7
v_gene: TRBV10-3

CDR3nt: TGTGCCAGCTCACTCGGGACAGGGGGCGACTCACCCCTCCACTTT
CDR3aa: CASSLGTGGDSPLHF
d_gene: TRBD1
abundance: .
j_gene: TRBJ1-6
v_gene: TRBV18

CDR3nt: TGTGCCAGCAGTTCGGGGCACACTGAAGCTTTCTTT
CDR3aa: CASSSGHTEAFF
d_gene: .
abundance: few
j_gene: TRBJ1-1
v_gene: TRBV27

CDR3nt: TGTGCCAGCTCACCACTGGAGAACACTGAAGCTTTCTTT
CDR3aa: CASSPLENTEAFF
d_gene: .
abundance: .
j_gene: TRBJ1-1
v_gene: TRBV18

CDR3nt: TGTGCCAGCAGCGTAACCCTGGGAGACAGGAATAATTCACCCCTCCACTTT
CDR3aa: CASSVTLGDRNNSPLHF
d_gene: .
abundance: few
j_gene: TRBJ1-6
v_gene: TRBV9

CDR3nt: TGTGCCAGCAGCTTAGGGGGCAGGGGGCTGGAGACCCAGTACTTC
CDR3aa: CASSLGGRGLETQYF
d_gene: TRBD1
abundance: .
j_gene: TRBJ2-5
v_gene: TRBV11-2

CDR3nt: TGTGCCAGCAGTTTATCGAGTTCGACAGGACCGTACCAGTACTTC
CDR3aa: CASSLSSSTGPYQYF
d_gene: .
abundance: .
j_gene: TRBJ2-7
v_gene: TRBV27

CDR3nt: TGTGCCAGCAGTCTAGATTGGCGGGGGGGAGCAGATACGCAGTATTTT
CDR3aa: CASSLDWRGGADTQYF
d_gene: TRBD2
abundance: .
j_gene: TRBJ2-3
v_gene: TRBV27

CDR3nt: TGTGCCAGTGCCAGGGTCTCAATCGAGAATGAGCAGTTCTTC
CDR3aa: CASARVSIENEQFF
d_gene: .
abundance: .
j_gene: TRBJ2-1
v_gene: TRBV25-1

CDR3nt: TGTGCCAGCAGTGGGGGCGACAGGGATAATCAGCCCCAGCATTTT
CDR3aa: CASSGGDRDNQPQHF
d_gene: TRBD1
abundance: .
j_gene: TRBJ1-5
v_gene: TRBV25-1

CDR3nt: TGTGCCAGTAGCCGGGACAGGGATGAAAAACTGTTTTTT
CDR3aa: CASSRDRDEKLFF
d_gene: TRBD1
abundance: few
j_gene: TRBJ1-4
v_gene: TRBV19

CDR3nt: TGCGCCAGCAGCTTGATGGCCGAACGGCAGTATTTT
CDR3aa: CASSLMAERQYF
d_gene: .
abundance: once
j_gene: TRBJ2-3
v_gene: TRBV5-1

CDR3nt: TGCGCCAGCAGCTTGAATTCCGAGGGTTCCTACGAGCAGTACTTC
CDR3aa: CASSLNSEGSYEQYF
d_gene: .
abundance: .
j_gene: TRBJ2-7
v_gene: TRBV5-1

CDR3nt: TGTGCCAGCGGGGAGATTATGGCAGATACGCAGTATTTT
CDR3aa: CASGEIMADTQYF
d_gene: .
abundance: .
j_gene: TRBJ2-3
v_gene: TRBV2

CDR3nt: TGTGCCACCAGCAGAGACTTTGACGAGCAGTACTTC
CDR3aa: CATSRDFDEQYF
d_gene: .
abundance: .
j_gene: TRBJ2-7
v_gene: TRBV15

CDR3nt: TGTGCCAGCCTTGACCCTTTTTTGGGGGCTGAAGCTTTCTTT
CDR3aa: CASLDPFLGAEAFF
d_gene: .
abundance: .
j_gene: TRBJ1-1
v_gene: TRBV25-1

CDR3nt: TGTGCCAGCAGCTTGGCGGGAGGGGATTCACCCCTCCACTTT
CDR3aa: CASSLAGGDSPLHF
d_gene: .
abundance: .
j_gene: TRBJ1-6
v_gene: TRBV5-4

CDR3nt: TGTGCCTGCAGTTTAACCCCTGGAGGGAACACCGAAGCTTTCTTT
CDR3aa: CACSLTPGGNTEAFF
d_gene: .
abundance: .
j_gene: TRBJ1-1
v_gene: TRBV27

CDR3nt: TGTGCCAGCCGACAGGTCGACACCTCCTACGAGCAGTACTTC
CDR3aa: CASRQVDTSYEQYF
d_gene: .
abundance: .
j_gene: TRBJ2-7
v_gene: TRBV6-5

CDR3nt: TGTGCCAGCAGTTTCTTCCCTAGCGGGGTAGACAATGAGCAGTTCTTC
CDR3aa: CASSFFPSGVDNEQFF
d_gene: TRBD2
abundance: .
j_gene: TRBJ2-1
v_gene: TRBV27

CDR3nt: TGCGCCAGCAGTGAACCGCAGGGGGCGGATACGCAGTATTTT
CDR3aa: CASSEPQGADTQYF
d_gene: TRBD1
abundance: .
j_gene: TRBJ2-3
v_gene: TRBV10-2

CDR3nt: TGTGCCTGGAGTCTGCCCTACAATGAGCAGTTCTTC
CDR3aa: CAWSLPYNEQFF
d_gene: .
abundance: few
j_gene: TRBJ2-1
v_gene: TRBV30

CDR3nt: TGTGCCAGCAGTGGAGGGGATGGCTACACCTTC
CDR3aa: CASSGGDGYTF
d_gene: .
abundance: .
j_gene: TRBJ1-2
v_gene: TRBV27

CDR3nt: TGTGCCAGTAGTATAGACACGGAGGAGACCCAGTACTTC
CDR3aa: CASSIDTEETQYF
d_gene: .
abundance: .
j_gene: TRBJ2-5
v_gene: TRBV19

CDR3nt: TGTGCCAGCAGCTCCCCGGTAACAGATCCCACAGATACGCAGTATTTT
CDR3aa: CASSSPVTDPTDTQYF
d_gene: .
abundance: .
j_gene: TRBJ2-3
v_gene: TRBV7-9

CDR3nt: TGTGCCAGCAGACTAGGGCCGGGGAGCTCCTACGAGCAGTACTTC
CDR3aa: CASRLGPGSSYEQYF
d_gene: .
abundance: .
j_gene: TRBJ2-7
v_gene: TRBV28

CDR3nt: TGTGCTAGTGGCCCCGGGACAGGGGGCTTTCCCTACGAGCAGTACTTC
CDR3aa: CASGPGTGGFPYEQYF
d_gene: TRBD1
abundance: .
j_gene: TRBJ2-7
v_gene: TRBV12-5

CDR3nt: TGTGCCAGCAGTGATGAGGGGGATGGCTACACCTTC
CDR3aa: CASSDEGDGYTF
d_gene: .
abundance: .
j_gene: TRBJ1-2
v_gene: TRBV25-1

CDR3nt: TGTGCCAGCAGCTCCGAACCGACAGTGATGAACACTGAAGCTTTCTTT
CDR3aa: CASSSEPTVMNTEAFF
d_gene: .
abundance: .
j_gene: TRBJ1-1
v_gene: TRBV7-9

CDR3nt: TGTGCCAGCAGCCACGACAGGGGGTCCTATAATTCACCCCTCCACTTT
CDR3aa: CASSHDRGSYNSPLHF
d_gene: TRBD1
abundance: .
j_gene: TRBJ1-6
v_gene: TRBV7-8